The text below deals with one T cell receptor (beta chain). The V gene's germline CDR1 is ENHRY and CDR2 SYGVKD. The CDR3 extends over 15 amino acids. Germline trimming cut 6 bases from V and 1 base from J; bases unmatched to any gene: 6. This sample is drawn from a study of blood T cells in healthy people across ages. It was with a sample-barcoded 5' primer and a J-beta primer mix that a second PCR of about 6 to 12 cycles was run. TCRdb processed the 5' RACE reads anew with MiXCR; each CDR3 protein has one entry. Here the sample spans over 700,000 distinct CDR3 sequences, approximately 25% being singletons. The same data also contributed to another study, on T cells of mothers and their children. That study adds: Reads recorded for TCR beta CDR3 numbered over 9.5 million per mother and several million per child.

The sequencing sample was made of blood. The TCR was taken from a boy between 10 and 17 years old in good health. The chain uses TRBV10-3 and TRBJ1-3, with 7 bases aligning to TRBD1. The CDR3 here is CAIRIRQGSGNTIYF. The CDR3 bases are TGTGCCATCAGAATCCGACAGGGATCTGGAAACACCATATATTTT.